This T cell receptor (beta chain) was recovered during a study of response to subunit inactivated influenza vaccine. This CDR3 has 16 residues. Losses at the gene ends were 4 bases for V and 6 bases for J; bases not matched to a gene: 12. At least ten counts were recorded for this clonotype. MiXCR was run by TCRdb on the RT-PCR reads, yielding one entry per CDR3 protein. In the table there are roughly 630,000 distinct CDR3 sequences, roughly 15% of which are singletons. This TCR derives from a man in his fifties or sixties who received an inactivated influenza vaccine. Sample: PBMCs from blood, taken less than 15 days before vaccination. The chain combines TRBV12-3 or TRBV12-4 with TRBJ2-7, with TRBD1 matching over 10 bases. The CDR3 DNA reads TGTGCCAGCAGTTCGACCTCCGGGACAGGGGAGGTCGAGCAGTACTTC. Translated, it gives CASSSTSGTGEVEQYF.